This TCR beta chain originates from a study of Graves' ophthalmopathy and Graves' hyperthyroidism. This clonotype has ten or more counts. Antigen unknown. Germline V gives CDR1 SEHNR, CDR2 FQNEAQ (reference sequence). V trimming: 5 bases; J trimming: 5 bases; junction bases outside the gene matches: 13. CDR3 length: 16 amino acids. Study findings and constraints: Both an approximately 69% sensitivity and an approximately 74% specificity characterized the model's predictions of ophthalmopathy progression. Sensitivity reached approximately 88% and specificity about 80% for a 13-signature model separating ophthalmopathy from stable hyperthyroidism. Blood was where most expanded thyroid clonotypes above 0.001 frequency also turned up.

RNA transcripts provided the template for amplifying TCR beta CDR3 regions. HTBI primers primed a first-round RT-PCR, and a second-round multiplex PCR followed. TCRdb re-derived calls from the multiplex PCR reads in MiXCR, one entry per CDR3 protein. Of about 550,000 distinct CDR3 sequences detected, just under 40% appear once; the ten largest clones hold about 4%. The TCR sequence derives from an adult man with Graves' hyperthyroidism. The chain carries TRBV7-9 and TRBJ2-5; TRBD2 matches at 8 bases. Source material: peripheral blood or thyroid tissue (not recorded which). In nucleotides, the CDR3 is TGTGCCAGCAGCCCAGAGGGACGGGAGGGCTGGGAGACCCAGTACTTC. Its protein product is CASSPEGREGWETQYF.